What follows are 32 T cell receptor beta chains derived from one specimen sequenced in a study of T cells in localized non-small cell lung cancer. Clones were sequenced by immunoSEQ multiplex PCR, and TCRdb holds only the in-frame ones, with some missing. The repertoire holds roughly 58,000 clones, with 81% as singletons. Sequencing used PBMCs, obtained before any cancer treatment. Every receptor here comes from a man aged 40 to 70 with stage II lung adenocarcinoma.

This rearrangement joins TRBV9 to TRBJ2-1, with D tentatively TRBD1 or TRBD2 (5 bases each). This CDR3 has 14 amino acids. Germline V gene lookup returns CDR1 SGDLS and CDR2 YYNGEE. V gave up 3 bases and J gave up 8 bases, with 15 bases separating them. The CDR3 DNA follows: TGTGCCAGCAGCGAAGGCGGGTGGGGCGATGAGCAGTTCTTC. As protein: CASSEGGWGDEQFF.

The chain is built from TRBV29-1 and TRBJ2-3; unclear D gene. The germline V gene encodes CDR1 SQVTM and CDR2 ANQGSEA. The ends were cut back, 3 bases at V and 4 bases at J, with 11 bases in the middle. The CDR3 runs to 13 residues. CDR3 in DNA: TGCAGCGTTGAGGAAGACCCCCCAGATACGCAGTATTTT. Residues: CSVEEDPPDTQYF.

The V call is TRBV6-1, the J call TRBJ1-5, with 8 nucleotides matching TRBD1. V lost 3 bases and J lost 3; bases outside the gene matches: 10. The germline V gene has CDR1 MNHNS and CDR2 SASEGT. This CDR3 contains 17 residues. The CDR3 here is CASSDLDRAINNQPQHF. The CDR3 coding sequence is TGTGCCAGCAGTGATCTGGACAGGGCTATTAACAATCAGCCCCAGCATTTT.

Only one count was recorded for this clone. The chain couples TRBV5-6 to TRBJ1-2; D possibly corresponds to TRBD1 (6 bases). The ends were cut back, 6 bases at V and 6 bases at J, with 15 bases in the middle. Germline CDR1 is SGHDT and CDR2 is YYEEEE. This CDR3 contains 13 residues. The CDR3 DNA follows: TGTGCCAGCAACCCTACAGGGCGTCATGGCTACACCTTC. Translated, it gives CASNPTGRHGYTF.

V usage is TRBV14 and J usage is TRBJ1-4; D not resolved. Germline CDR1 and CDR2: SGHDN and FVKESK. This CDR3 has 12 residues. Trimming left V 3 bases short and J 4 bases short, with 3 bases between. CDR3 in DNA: TGTGCCAGCAGCCAGTTTAATGAAAAACTGTTTTTT. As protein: CASSQFNEKLFF.

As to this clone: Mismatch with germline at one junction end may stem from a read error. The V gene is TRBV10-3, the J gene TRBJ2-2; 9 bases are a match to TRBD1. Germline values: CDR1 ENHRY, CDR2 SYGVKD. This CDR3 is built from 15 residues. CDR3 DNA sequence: TGTGCCATCAGTGTTGGACAGGGGAACGCCGGGGAGCTGTTTTTT. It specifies CAISVGQGNAGELFF.

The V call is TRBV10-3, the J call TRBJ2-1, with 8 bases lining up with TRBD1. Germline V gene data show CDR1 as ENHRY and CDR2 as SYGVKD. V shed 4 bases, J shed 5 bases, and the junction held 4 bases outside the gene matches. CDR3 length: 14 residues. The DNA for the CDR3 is TGTGCCATCAGTGGACAGGGGAACGACAATGAGCAGTTCTTC. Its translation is CAISGQGNDNEQFF.

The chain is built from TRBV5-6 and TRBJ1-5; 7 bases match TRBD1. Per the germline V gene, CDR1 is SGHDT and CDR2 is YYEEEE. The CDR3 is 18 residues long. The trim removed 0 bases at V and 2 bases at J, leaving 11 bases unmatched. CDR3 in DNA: TGTGCCAGCAGCTTGGCCGGGGCAGGGGGTACCGGCAATCAGCCCCAGCATTTT. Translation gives CASSLAGAGGTGNQPQHF. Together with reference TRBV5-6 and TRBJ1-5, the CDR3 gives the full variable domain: DAGVTQSPTHLIKTRGQQVTLRCSPKSGHDTVSWYQQALGQGPQFIFQYYEEEERQRGNFPDRFSGHQFPNYSSELNVNALLLGDSALYLCASSLAGAGGTGNQPQHFGDGTRLSIL.

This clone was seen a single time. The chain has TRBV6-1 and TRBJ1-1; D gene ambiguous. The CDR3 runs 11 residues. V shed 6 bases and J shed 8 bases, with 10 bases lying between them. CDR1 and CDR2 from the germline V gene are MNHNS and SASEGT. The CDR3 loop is CASRTGREAFF. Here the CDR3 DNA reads TGTGCCAGCAGGACGGGGAGGGAAGCTTTCTTT.

CDR3 region: CASSSGLGRSLGTQYF. The CDR3 DNA reads as TGTGCCAGCAGCTCAGGGTTGGGACGGTCCCTCGGGACCCAGTACTTC. The rearrangement uses TRBV11-3 and TRBJ2-5; D tentatively reads TRBD1 or TRBD2 (5 bases each). Germline CDR1 is SGHNT and CDR2 is YENEEA. The length of the CDR3 is 16 residues. Trimming pared 4 bases from V and 7 bases from J, leaving 22 bases between.

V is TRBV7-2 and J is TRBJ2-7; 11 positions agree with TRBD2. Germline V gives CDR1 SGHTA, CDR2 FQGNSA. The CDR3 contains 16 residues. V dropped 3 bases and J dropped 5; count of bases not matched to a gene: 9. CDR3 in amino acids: CASSLGLAGGLNEQYF. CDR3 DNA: TGTGCCAGCAGCTTGGGCCTAGCGGGAGGATTGAACGAGCAGTACTTC.

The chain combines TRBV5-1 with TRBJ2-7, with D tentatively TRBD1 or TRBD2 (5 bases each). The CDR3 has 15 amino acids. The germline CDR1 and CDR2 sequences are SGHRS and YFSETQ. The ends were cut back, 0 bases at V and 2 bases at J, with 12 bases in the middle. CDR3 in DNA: TGCGCCAGCAGCTTGGTTGGGCAGGGAGCCTACGAGCAGTACTTC. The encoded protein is CASSLVGQGAYEQYF.

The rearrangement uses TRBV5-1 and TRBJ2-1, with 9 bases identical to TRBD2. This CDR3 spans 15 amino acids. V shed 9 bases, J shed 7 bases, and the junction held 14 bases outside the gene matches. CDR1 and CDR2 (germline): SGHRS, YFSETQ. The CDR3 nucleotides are TGCGCCACCTCCGCGGGGACTAGCCGTAGAAATGAGCAGTTCTTC. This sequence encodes CATSAGTSRRNEQFF.

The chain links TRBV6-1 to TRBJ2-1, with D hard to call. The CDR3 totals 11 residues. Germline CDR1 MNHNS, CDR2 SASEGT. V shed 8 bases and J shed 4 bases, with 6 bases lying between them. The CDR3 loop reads CASARYNEQFF. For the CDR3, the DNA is TGTGCCAGCGCTCGTTACAATGAGCAGTTCTTC.

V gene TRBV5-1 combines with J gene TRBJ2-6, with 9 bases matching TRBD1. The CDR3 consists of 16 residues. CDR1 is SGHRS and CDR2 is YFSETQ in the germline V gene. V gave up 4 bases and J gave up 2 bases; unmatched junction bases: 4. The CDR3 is CASSLTGGAGANVLTF. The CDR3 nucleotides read TGCGCCAGCAGCCTTACAGGGGGCGCTGGGGCCAACGTCCTGACTTTC.

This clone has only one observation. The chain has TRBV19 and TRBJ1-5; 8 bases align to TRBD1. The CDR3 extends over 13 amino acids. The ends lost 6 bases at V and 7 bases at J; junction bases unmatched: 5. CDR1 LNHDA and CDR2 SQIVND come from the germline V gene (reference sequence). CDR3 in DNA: TGTGCCAGTAGCAACACAGGGGGACAGCCCCAGCATTTT. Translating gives CASSNTGGQPQHF.

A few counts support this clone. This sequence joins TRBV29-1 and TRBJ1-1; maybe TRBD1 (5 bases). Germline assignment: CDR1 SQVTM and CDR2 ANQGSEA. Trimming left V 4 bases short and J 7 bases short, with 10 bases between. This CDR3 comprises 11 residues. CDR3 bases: TGCAGCGTTGCCCTACAGGTTGAAGCTTTCTTT. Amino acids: CSVALQVEAFF. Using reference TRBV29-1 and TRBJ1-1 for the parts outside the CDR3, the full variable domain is SAVISQKPSRDICQRGTSLTIQCQVDSQVTMMFWYRQQPGQSLTLIATANQGSEATYESGFVIDKFPISRPNLTFSTLTVSNMSPEDSSIYLCSVALQVEAFFGQGTRLTVV.

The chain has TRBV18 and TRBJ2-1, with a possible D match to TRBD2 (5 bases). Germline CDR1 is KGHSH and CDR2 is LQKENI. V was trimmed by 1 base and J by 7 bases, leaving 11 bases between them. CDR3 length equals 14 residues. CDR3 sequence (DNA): TGTGCCAGCTCACCACAGGGTCGCGGGAATGAGCAGTTCTTC. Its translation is CASSPQGRGNEQFF.

The CDR3 loop reads CASTRHSTGELFF. The CDR3 DNA reads as TGTGCCAGCACCCGACACTCCACCGGGGAGCTGTTTTTT. The rearrangement links TRBV7-9 to TRBJ2-2; unclear D gene. The CDR3 loop spans 13 amino acids. The germline V and J ends were trimmed by 7 bases and 4 bases, with 10 bases remaining between them. The germline gives CDR1 SEHNR, CDR2 FQNEAQ (reference sequence).

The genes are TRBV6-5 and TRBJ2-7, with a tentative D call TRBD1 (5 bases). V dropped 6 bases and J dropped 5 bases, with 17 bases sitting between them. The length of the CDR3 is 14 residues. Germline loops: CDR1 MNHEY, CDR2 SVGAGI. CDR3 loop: CASSYRQGGNEQYF. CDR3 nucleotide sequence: TGTGCCAGCAGCTACCGTCAGGGTGGCAACGAGCAGTACTTC.

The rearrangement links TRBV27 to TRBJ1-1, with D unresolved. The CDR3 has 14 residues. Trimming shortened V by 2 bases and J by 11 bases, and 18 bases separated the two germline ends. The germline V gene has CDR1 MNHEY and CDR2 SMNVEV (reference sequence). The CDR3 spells CASSLRGMPGFAFF. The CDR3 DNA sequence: TGTGCCAGCAGTTTACGGGGTATGCCCGGGTTTGCTTTCTTT.

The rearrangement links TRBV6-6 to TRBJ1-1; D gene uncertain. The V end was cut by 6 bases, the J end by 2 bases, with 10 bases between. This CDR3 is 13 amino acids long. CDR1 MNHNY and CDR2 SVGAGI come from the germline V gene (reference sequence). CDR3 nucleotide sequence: TGTGCCAGCAGCCCCGATGCAAACACTGAAGCTTTCTTT. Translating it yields CASSPDANTEAFF.

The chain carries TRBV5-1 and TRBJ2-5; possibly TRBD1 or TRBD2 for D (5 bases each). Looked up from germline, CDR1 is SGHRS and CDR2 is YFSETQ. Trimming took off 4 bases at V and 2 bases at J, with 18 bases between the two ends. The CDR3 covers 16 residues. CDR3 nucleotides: TGCGCCAGCAGCATCGCCTCCCAGGGAGCACAAGAGACCCAGTACTTC. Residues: CASSIASQGAQETQYF.

CDR3 loop: CASSRPAANYGYTF. CDR3 bases: TGTGCCAGCAGCCGACCGGCGGCTAACTATGGCTACACCTTC. The chain combines TRBV6-5 with TRBJ1-2, with D hard to call. Per germline, CDR1 MNHEY and CDR2 SVGAGI. Trimming took off 6 bases at V and 0 bases at J, with 11 bases between the two ends. The CDR3 loop spans 14 amino acids.

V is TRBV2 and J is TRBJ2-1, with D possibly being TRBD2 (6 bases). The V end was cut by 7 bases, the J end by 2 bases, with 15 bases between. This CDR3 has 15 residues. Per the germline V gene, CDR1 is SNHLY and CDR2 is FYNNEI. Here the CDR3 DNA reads TGTGCCAGCACCCTCGGGCGGGGTCCCTACAATGAGCAGTTCTTC. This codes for CASTLGRGPYNEQFF. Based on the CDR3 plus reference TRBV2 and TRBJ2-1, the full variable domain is EPEVTQTPSHQVTQMGQEVILRCVPISNHLYFYWYRQILGQKVEFLVSFYNNEISEKSEIFDDQFSVERPDGSNFTLKIRSTKLEDSAMYFCASTLGRGPYNEQFFGPGTRLTVL.

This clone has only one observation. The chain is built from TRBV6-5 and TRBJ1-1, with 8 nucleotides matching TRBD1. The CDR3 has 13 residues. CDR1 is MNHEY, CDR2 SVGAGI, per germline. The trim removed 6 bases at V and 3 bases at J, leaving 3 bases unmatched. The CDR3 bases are TGTGCCAGCAGAGGGACAGGAGACACTGAAGCTTTCTTT. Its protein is CASRGTGDTEAFF.

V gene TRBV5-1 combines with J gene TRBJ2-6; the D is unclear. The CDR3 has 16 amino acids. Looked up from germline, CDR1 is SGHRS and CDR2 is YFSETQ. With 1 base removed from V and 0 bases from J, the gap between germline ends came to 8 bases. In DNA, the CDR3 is TGCGCCAGCAGCTTGAAAGGCCTCTCTGGGGCCAACGTCCTGACTTTC. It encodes CASSLKGLSGANVLTF.

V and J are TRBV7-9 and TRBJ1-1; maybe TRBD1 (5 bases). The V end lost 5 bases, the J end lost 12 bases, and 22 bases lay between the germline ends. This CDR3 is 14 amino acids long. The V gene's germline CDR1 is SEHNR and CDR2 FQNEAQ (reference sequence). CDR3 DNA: TGTGCCAGCAGCCCACGGGGCGGGCAGCTCGGAACTTTCTTT. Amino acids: CASSPRGGQLGTFF.

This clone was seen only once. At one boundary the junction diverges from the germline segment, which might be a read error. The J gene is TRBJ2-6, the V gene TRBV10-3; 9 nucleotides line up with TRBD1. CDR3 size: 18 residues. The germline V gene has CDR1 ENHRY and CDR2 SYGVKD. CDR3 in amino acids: CAISESRTGESGANVLTF. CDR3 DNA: TGTGCCATCAGTGAGTCCCGGACAGGGGAGTCTGGTGCCAACGTCCTGACTTTC.

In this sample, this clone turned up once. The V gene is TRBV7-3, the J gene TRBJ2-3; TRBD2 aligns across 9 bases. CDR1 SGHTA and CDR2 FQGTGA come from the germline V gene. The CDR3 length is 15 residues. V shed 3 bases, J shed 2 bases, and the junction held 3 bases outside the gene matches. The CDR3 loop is CASSFSGGTTDTQYF. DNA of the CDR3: TGTGCCAGCAGCTTTAGCGGGGGTACCACAGATACGCAGTATTTT.

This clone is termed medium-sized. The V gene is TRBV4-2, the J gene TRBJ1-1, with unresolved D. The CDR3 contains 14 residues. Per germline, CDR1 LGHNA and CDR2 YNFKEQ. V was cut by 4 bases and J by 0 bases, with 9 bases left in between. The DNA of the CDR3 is TGTGCCAGCAGCCCAGGTGACGTGAACACTGAAGCTTTCTTT. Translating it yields CASSPGDVNTEAFF.

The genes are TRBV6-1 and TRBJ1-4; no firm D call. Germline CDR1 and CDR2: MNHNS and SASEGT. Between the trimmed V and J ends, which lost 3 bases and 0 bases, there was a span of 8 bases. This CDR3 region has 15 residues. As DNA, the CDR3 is TGTGCCAGCAGTGAGACCCGAGCAACTAATGAAAAACTGTTTTTT. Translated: CASSETRATNEKLFF.